This is a list of T cell receptor beta chains from one sample in a study of CD8 T cells in Susac syndrome. One entry per CDR3 protein, called by TCRdb with MiXCR from the immunoSEQ multiplex PCR reads. Of roughly 150,000 distinct CDR3 sequences listed, roughly 95% were seen once; the top ten hold roughly 0.16%. The sample comprised CD4+ T cells from PBMCs. These receptors were obtained from a human donor with Susac syndrome. The CDR3 runs from the conserved cysteine through the conserved F or W. D genes are given only for firm matches. Clone size, where shown, is once, few, many, or a class for clones that have expanded.

D gene,J gene,V gene,clone size,CDR3 protein,CDR3 DNA
NA,TRBJ2-5,TRBV9,NA,CASSVAAEETQYF,TGTGCCAGCAGCGTAGCGGCAGAGGAGACCCAGTACTTC
TRBD1,TRBJ1-1,TRBV5-4,once,CASSQEQGAWTEAFF,TGTGCCAGCAGCCAAGAACAGGGGGCCTGGACTGAAGCTTTCTTT
NA,TRBJ2-1,TRBV20-1,NA,CSATQGRTPYNEQFF,TGCAGTGCTACTCAGGGGCGCACACCCTACAATGAGCAGTTCTTC
NA,TRBJ2-3,TRBV29-1,NA,CSVEGPQGDTQYF,TGCAGCGTTGAAGGCCCACAGGGAGATACGCAGTATTTT
NA,TRBJ2-3,TRBV29-1,NA,CSVDRQVSTDTQYF,TGCAGCGTCGATCGACAGGTTAGCACAGATACGCAGTATTTT
NA,TRBJ2-7,TRBV9,NA,CASSVATAGPYEQYF,TGTGCCAGCAGCGTAGCCACAGCCGGACCCTACGAGCAGTACTTC
NA,TRBJ1-2,TRBV4-2,NA,CASSQDWAANYGYTF,TGTGCCAGCAGCCAAGATTGGGCAGCCAACTATGGCTACACCTTC
NA,TRBJ2-7,TRBV6-1,NA,CASSEYPGQYF,TGTGCCAGCAGTGAATATCCCGGGCAGTACTTC
NA,TRBJ2-4,TRBV15,NA,CATSRDDEGPKNIQYF,TGTGCCACCAGCAGAGATGATGAGGGGCCCAAAAACATTCAGTACTTC
NA,TRBJ1-2,TRBV25-1,NA,CASNSQGNGYTF,TGTGCCAGCAACTCACAGGGAAATGGCTACACCTTC
NA,TRBJ1-2,TRBV7-2,once,CASSSTGTRGYTF,TGTGCCAGCAGCTCTACCGGGACAAGGGGCTACACCTTC
TRBD2,TRBJ2-1,TRBV9,NA,CASSAGPSGGDNEQFF,TGTGCCAGCAGCGCCGGCCCTAGCGGGGGGGACAATGAGCAGTTCTTC
NA,TRBJ1-5,TRBV6-5,NA,CASSYTRGQPQHF,TGTGCCAGCAGTTATACCAGGGGTCAGCCCCAGCATTTT
TRBD1,TRBJ1-1,TRBV3-1,NA,CASSPGQGITEAFF,TGTGCCAGCAGCCCGGGACAGGGCATCACTGAAGCTTTCTTT
NA,TRBJ1-1,TRBV4-1,NA,CASSQDRGAGGNTEAFF,TGCGCCAGCAGCCAAGATAGGGGCGCGGGGGGGAACACTGAAGCTTTCTTT
NA,TRBJ2-5,TRBV20-1,NA,CSANDFQQGGGTQYF,TGCAGTGCCAACGACTTTCAACAGGGTGGAGGGACCCAGTACTTC
NA,TRBJ2-5,TRBV7-3,once,CASLNRGSGTQYF,TGTGCCAGCCTAAATCGAGGGTCGGGGACCCAGTACTTC
NA,TRBJ2-3,TRBV7-2,NA,CASRVLSGTQYF,TGTGCCAGCCGAGTTCTTTCGGGTACGCAGTATTTT
TRBD1,TRBJ1-2,TRBV29-1,NA,CSVHRGNYGYTF,TGCAGCGTACACAGGGGAAACTATGGCTACACCTTC
NA,TRBJ1-1,TRBV7-9,NA,CASTLTLNTEAFF,TGTGCCAGCACCTTAACCTTGAACACTGAAGCTTTCTTT
NA,TRBJ1-2,TRBV12-3/TRBV12-4,NA,CASSLKKRAGYTF,TGTGCCAGCAGTTTAAAGAAACGGGCTGGCTACACCTTC
NA,TRBJ2-6,TRBV15,once,CATSIHFTSGANVLTF,TGTGCCACCAGCATCCATTTCACCTCTGGGGCCAACGTCCTGACTTTC
NA,TRBJ2-7,TRBV7-2,NA,CASTKDWVSYEQYF,TGTGCCTCCACGAAGGACTGGGTCTCCTACGAGCAGTACTTC
NA,TRBJ2-7,TRBV9,NA,CASSVERAGGIYEQYF,TGTGCCAGCAGCGTAGAACGGGCAGGGGGGATCTACGAGCAGTACTTC
TRBD2,TRBJ2-7,TRBV9,NA,CASSPGTRSYEQYF,TGTGCCAGCAGCCCCGGGACTAGGAGCTACGAGCAGTACTTC
TRBD1,TRBJ1-1,TRBV19,NA,CASRLQGKAFF,TGTGCCAGCCGATTACAGGGGAAAGCTTTCTTT
NA,TRBJ2-7,TRBV9,NA,CASSVGWGDSYEQYF,TGTGCCAGCAGCGTAGGGTGGGGGGACTCCTACGAGCAGTACTTC
TRBD1,TRBJ2-7,TRBV7-9,NA,CASSSTGTVSEQYF,TGTGCCAGCAGCTCTACCGGGACAGTCTCCGAGCAGTACTTC
NA,TRBJ2-7,TRBV7-2,NA,CASSLVWGPDEQYF,TGTGCCAGCAGCTTAGTTTGGGGGCCGGACGAGCAGTACTTC
TRBD1,TRBJ2-1,TRBV18,NA,CASSPLGTGSYNEQFF,TGTGCCAGCTCACCCCTAGGGACAGGCTCCTACAATGAGCAGTTCTTC
TRBD1,TRBJ2-4,TRBV5-1,NA,CASTPGTGKNIQYF,TGCGCCAGCACCCCGGGGACAGGCAAAAACATTCAGTACTTC
TRBD2,TRBJ2-1,TRBV9,NA,CASSAWTSRDNEQFF,TGTGCCAGCAGCGCCTGGACTAGCCGGGACAATGAGCAGTTCTTC
NA,TRBJ2-2,TRBV29-1,NA,CSFKVNTGELFF,TGCAGCTTCAAGGTGAACACCGGGGAGCTGTTTTTT
TRBD1,TRBJ2-1,TRBV13,NA,CASINAGGQGGSYNEQFF,TGTGCCAGCATAAACGCAGGGGGACAGGGGGGCTCCTACAATGAGCAGTTCTTC
TRBD1,TRBJ1-6,TRBV29-1,NA,CSVGTGVINSPLHF,TGCAGCGTGGGGACAGGGGTTATTAATTCACCCCTCCACTTT
NA,TRBJ1-2,TRBV6-2/TRBV6-3,NA,CASSYGVVGYGYTF,TGTGCCAGCAGTTACGGGGTAGTTGGCTATGGCTACACCTTC